These 4 T cell receptor beta chains originate from one sample sequenced in a study of Ad26.COV2.S vaccination and SARS-CoV-2 variants. Clones were sequenced by immunoSEQ multiplex PCR, and TCRdb holds only the in-frame ones, with some missing. The sample has some 480,000 clones, roughly nine tenths seen once. Treatment meaning: around 19 received Ad26.COV2.S at low or high dose, single or two shots; about 5 received placebo; per-sample allocation not given. The samples date from day 63 after the first vaccine or placebo injection. This specimen consisted of peripheral blood, obtained in a trial of Ad26.COV2.S vaccine versus placebo. These receptors were obtained from a person between 18 and 59 years old who received the Ad26.COV2.S COVID-19 vaccine or a placebo.

Comments on this clone: A single base separates this from a much larger clone, so it may be a read error. This sample includes further DNA sequences coding for the same CDR3. The rearrangement links TRBV28 to TRBJ1-2; D possibly corresponds to TRBD1 (5 bases). CDR1 is MDHEN, CDR2 SYDVKM, per germline. The V and J ends lost 3 bases and 2 bases respectively, with 7 bases between them. CDR3 size: 13 residues. CDR3 protein: CASSLGQNYGYTF. As DNA, the CDR3 is TGTGCCAGCAGTTTGGGGCAGAACTATGGCTACACCTTC.

V gene TRBV5-1 combines with J gene TRBJ2-5; the match to TRBD2 covers 11 bases. Germline assignment: CDR1 SGHRS and CDR2 YFSETQ. The CDR3 consists of 19 residues. The V segment lost 4 bases and the J segment 5 bases; nucleotides outside the gene matches: 19. Here the CDR3 DNA reads TGCGCCAGCAGCCAAAAGAGGGGGGCTAGCGGGAGGAATGATGAGACCCAGTACTTC. Translation gives CASSQKRGASGRNDETQYF.

The genes are TRBV11-2 and TRBJ2-7; TRBD2 agrees at 9 bases. The J segment lost 5 bases and the V segment lost 2 bases, leaving 10 bases of the junction unmatched. The CDR3 covers 16 residues. Germline V gene data show CDR1 as SGHAT and CDR2 as FQNNGV. The CDR3 DNA reads TGTGCCAGCAGCTTATCTCGTCTAGCGGGAAAGGACGAGCAGTACTTC. Protein: CASSLSRLAGKDEQYF. Complete variable domain (other parts from reference TRBV11-2 and TRBJ2-7): EAGVAQSPRYKIIEKRQSVAFWCNPISGHATLYWYQQILGQGPKLLIQFQNNGVVDDSQLPKDRFSAERLKGVDSTLKIQPAKLEDSAVYLCASSLSRLAGKDEQYFGPGTRLTVT.

J is TRBJ2-7 and V is TRBV28; D may correspond to TRBD1 or TRBD2 (5 bases each). Deletions cut 4 bases from V and 1 base from J, with 11 bases between. The germline gives CDR1 MDHEN, CDR2 SYDVKM. This CDR3 has 14 amino acids. CDR3: CASSSGASSYEQYF. In DNA, the CDR3 is TGTGCCAGCAGTTCCGGGGCCTCATCCTACGAGCAGTACTTC.